The 22 T cell receptor beta chains presented below share a single source sample, sequenced in a study of radiotherapy plus CTLA-4 blockade in lung cancer (dated by TCRdb to the late 2010s). Libraries were made using the immunoSEQ multiplex PCR assay. Entries here come from immuneACCESS through TCRdb and include only in-frame sequences with V and J called. Some clones fail to appear in such tables; in the studies checked, an unresolved V gene covers under half of the shortfall, and the cause of the remainder is unknown. The sample table contains about 36,000 clones; only one count was recorded for 72% of them. The ten largest clones take up approximately 11% of the sample. The sequences come from peripheral blood, collected from a patient treated with radiotherapy plus ipilimumab. The receptors were sampled from a human donor with non-small cell lung cancer who had stable disease on radiotherapy plus ipilimumab.

This clone was detected a few times. This chain connects TRBV9 to TRBJ1-2, with 8 bases matching TRBD1. The CDR3 has 15 residues. The germline V gene has CDR1 SGDLS and CDR2 YYNGEE. The V gene end was trimmed by 0 bases and the J gene end by 4 bases; junction bases not matched to a gene: 5. The CDR3 reads CASSVEDRAFYGYTF. In nucleotides, the CDR3 is TGTGCCAGCAGCGTAGAGGACAGGGCCTTCTATGGCTACACCTTC.

J is TRBJ2-5 and V is TRBV7-8, with a possible D match to TRBD2 (6 bases). The CDR3 totals 12 residues. V lost 5 bases to trimming and J lost 4 bases, with 8 bases between them. CDR1 SGHVS and CDR2 FQNEAQ come from the germline V gene. The DNA for the CDR3 is TGTGCCAGCAGCGGGGGGACAGAGACCCAGTACTTC. Translation gives CASSGGTETQYF.

The chain uses TRBV10-3 and TRBJ2-5; 7 bases line up with TRBD2. With V trimmed by 4 bases and J by 3 bases, 2 bases remained unmatched. The CDR3 covers 13 residues. Per the germline V gene, CDR1 is ENHRY and CDR2 is SYGVKD. The CDR3 DNA sequence: TGTGCCATCAGTGTGGGACTAAAAGAGACCCAGTACTTC. Residues: CAISVGLKETQYF.

The chain is built from TRBV10-1 and TRBJ2-2, with 10 bases aligning to TRBD2. The germline V gene has CDR1 WNHNN and CDR2 SYGVQD (reference sequence). The CDR3 has 16 residues. V shed 3 bases and J 4 bases; nucleotides not matched to a gene: 5. The CDR3 is CASSDERGGATGELFF. The CDR3 nucleotides read TGCGCCAGCAGTGACGAGCGGGGGGGTGCCACCGGGGAGCTGTTTTTT.

The chain has TRBV11-1 and TRBJ2-3; D gene ambiguous. Trimming left V 5 bases short and J 1 base short, with 16 bases between. CDR1 and CDR2 from the germline V gene are SGHAT and FQDESV (reference sequence). The CDR3 runs 16 residues. As DNA, the CDR3 is TGTGCCAGCAGCCACACCGCTTCAACCCGCACAGATACGCAGTATTTT. Translated: CASSHTASTRTDTQYF. Looking up the rest from reference TRBV11-1 and TRBJ2-3 gives the full variable domain: EAEVAQSPRYKITEKSQAVAFWCDPISGHATLYWYRQILGQGPELLVQFQDESVVDDSQLPKDRFSAERLKGVDSTLKIQPAELGDSAMYLCASSHTASTRTDTQYFGPGTRLTVL.

The gene calls are TRBV9 and TRBJ1-1, with TRBD1 matching over 9 bases. CDR1 and CDR2 (germline): SGDLS, YYNGEE. V lost 1 base to trimming and J lost 4 bases; unmatched junction nucleotides: 5. The CDR3 extends over 15 amino acids. The CDR3 DNA sequence: TGTGCCAGCAGCGTATCCGAGACAGGGGGCACTGAAGCTTTCTTT. It translates to CASSVSETGGTEAFF.

The rearrangement links TRBV18 to TRBJ2-5; D is possibly TRBD2 (5 bases). Germline V lookup: CDR1 KGHSH, CDR2 LQKENI. Trimming removed 2 bases at V and 1 base at J, with 5 bases between. The CDR3 spans 13 residues. This CDR3 is CASSPAGQETQYF. The CDR3 DNA follows: TGTGCCAGCTCACCAGCGGGCCAAGAGACCCAGTACTTC.

The rearrangement uses TRBV7-3 and TRBJ2-1; 12 nucleotides line up with TRBD2. This CDR3 contains 15 residues. CDR1 SGHTA and CDR2 FQGTGA come from the germline V gene. J gave up 9 bases and V 4 bases, and 7 bases lay outside the gene matches. This chain's CDR3 is CASSWGLAGRGEQFF. CDR3 DNA: TGTGCCAGCAGCTGGGGACTAGCGGGCCGGGGTGAGCAGTTCTTC.

V is TRBV10-3 and J is TRBJ2-5, with 7 bases matching TRBD1. V lost 2 bases to trimming and J lost 5 bases; unmatched junction nucleotides: 20. Germline lookup yields CDR1 ENHRY and CDR2 SYGVKD. This CDR3 has 19 residues. The CDR3 loop reads CAISERRQGQYPLGETQYF. The CDR3 DNA is TGTGCCATCAGTGAGAGGAGACAGGGCCAGTATCCTTTGGGTGAGACCCAGTACTTC.

The chain has TRBV7-2 and TRBJ1-1; the D is unclear. Deletions cut 3 bases from V and 0 bases from J, with 5 bases between. Germline V gene data show CDR1 as SGHTA and CDR2 as FQGNSA. CDR3 size: 13 residues. The CDR3 sequence: CASSFAVNTEAFF. Here the CDR3 DNA reads TGTGCCAGCAGCTTTGCGGTGAACACTGAAGCTTTCTTT. Based on the CDR3 plus reference TRBV7-2 and TRBJ1-1, the full variable domain is GAGVSQSPSNKVTEKGKDVELRCDPISGHTALYWYRQSLGQGLEFLIYFQGNSAPDKSGLPSDRFSAERTGGSVSTLTIQRTQQEDSAVYLCASSFAVNTEAFFGQGTRLTVV.

The J gene is TRBJ2-3, the V gene TRBV6-5, with a tentative D call TRBD2 (5 bases). V gave up 0 bases and J gave up 4 bases, with 8 bases separating them. Germline V gene sequence: CDR1 MNHEY, CDR2 SVGAGI. CDR3 length equals 14 residues. CDR3 region: CASSYSRAADTQYF. In DNA, the CDR3 is TGTGCCAGCAGTTACTCGCGAGCGGCAGATACGCAGTATTTT.

There are a few counts of this clone. This chain uses TRBV19 with TRBJ1-4, with a tentative D call TRBD1 (5 bases). V was clipped by 7 bases and J by 7 bases, with 16 bases between them. Germline values: CDR1 LNHDA, CDR2 SQIVND (reference sequence). The CDR3 is 14 amino acids. CDR3 region: CASKTLGGGEKLFF. In DNA form, the CDR3 reads TGTGCCAGTAAGACGTTGGGGGGAGGTGAAAAACTGTTTTTT.

This clone was seen only once. The CDR3 protein is CASRPPGQSNQPQHF. The CDR3 DNA follows: TGTGCCAGCAGGCCCCCGGGACAATCTAATCAGCCCCAGCATTTT. This sequence joins TRBV11-2 and TRBJ1-5; a possible D gene is TRBD1 (6 bases). The V and J ends lost 6 bases and 4 bases respectively, with 16 bases between them. The CDR3 is made up of 15 amino acids. Germline V gives CDR1 SGHAT, CDR2 FQNNGV. The variable domain in full, completed from reference TRBV11-2 and TRBJ1-5, reads EAGVAQSPRYKIIEKRQSVAFWCNPISGHATLYWYQQILGQGPKLLIQFQNNGVVDDSQLPKDRFSAERLKGVDSTLKIQPAKLEDSAVYLCASRPPGQSNQPQHFGDGTRLSIL.

The table lists this clone with a few counts. V gene TRBV5-6 combines with J gene TRBJ1-6; D is unresolved. CDR1 SGHDT and CDR2 YYEEEE come from the germline V gene. The CDR3 sequence is 12 residues long. Trimming pared 4 bases from V and 7 bases from J, leaving 6 bases between. The CDR3 bases are TGTGCCAGCAGCGTTGAGAATTCACCCCTCCACTTT. This translates into CASSVENSPLHF.

CDR3 bases: TGTGCCAGCAGCTCCCAGGGTCCCTACAATGAGCAGTTCTTC. Translation: CASSSQGPYNEQFF. The V call is TRBV11-3, the J call TRBJ2-1; TRBD1 might be the D (5 bases). Per germline, CDR1 SGHNT and CDR2 YENEEA. The CDR3 runs to 14 residues. V lost 4 bases, J lost 2 bases, and 9 bases lay in between.

The chain combines TRBV25-1 with TRBJ2-5; D is possibly TRBD1 (6 bases). Germline V gene sequence: CDR1 MGHDK, CDR2 SYGVNS. This CDR3 comprises 16 residues. V was pared by 2 bases and J by 5 bases, with 18 bases between. CDR3 sequence: CASSEGFRGQGETQYF. CDR3 coding DNA: TGTGCCAGCAGTGAAGGCTTTAGGGGTCAGGGGGAGACCCAGTACTTC. The variable domain in full, with the rest retrieved from reference TRBV25-1 and TRBJ2-5, is EADIYQTPRYLVIGTGKKITLECSQTMGHDKMYWYQQDPGMELHLIHYSYGVNSTEKGDLSSESTVSRIRTEHFPLTLESARPSHTSQYLCASSEGFRGQGETQYFGPGTRLLVL.

The J gene is TRBJ1-2, the V gene TRBV11-3; TRBD1 is a possible D gene (5 bases). Germline V gene data show CDR1 as SGHNT and CDR2 as YENEEA. V was trimmed by 5 bases and J by 8 bases, leaving 18 bases between them. There are 14 residues in the CDR3. CDR3 bases: TGTGCCAGCAGCCCGGGGGGAGGCAGCTACGGCTACACCTTC. Its translation is CASSPGGGSYGYTF.

The chain joins TRBV30 to TRBJ1-3; possibly TRBD1 for D (5 bases). The CDR3 runs to 17 residues. Trimming shortened V by 2 bases and J by 0 bases, and 17 bases separated the two germline ends. Germline-derived CDR1 and CDR2 are GTSNPN and SVGIG (reference sequence). CDR3 region: CAWSFSFDSSSGNTIYF. DNA of the CDR3: TGTGCCTGGAGTTTTTCCTTCGACAGCAGCTCTGGAAACACCATATATTTT.

The gene calls are TRBV5-8 and TRBJ1-1; no clear D. Trimming stripped 1 base from V and 1 base from J, with 5 bases between. CDR3 length: 13 amino acids. The germline gives CDR1 SGHTS, CDR2 YDEGEE. In DNA, the CDR3 is TGTGCCAGCAGCTTGCAGGAGAACACTGAAGCTTTCTTT. Amino acids: CASSLQENTEAFF. The whole variable domain, remainder taken from reference TRBV5-8 and TRBJ1-1, is EAGVTQSPTHLIKTRGQQATLRCSPISGHTSVYWYQQALGLGLQFLLWYDEGEERNRGNFPPRFSGRQFPNYSSELNVNALELEDSALYLCASSLQENTEAFFGQGTRLTVV.

The V call is TRBV5-6, the J call TRBJ2-2; weak D call: TRBD2 (5 bases). The CDR3 spans 16 residues. Trimming removed 4 bases at V and 2 bases at J, with 15 bases between. Germline V CDR1 and CDR2: SGHDT, YYEEEE. CDR3 DNA sequence: TGTGCCAGCAGCAGCCTGACGGACTTTAACACCGGGGAGCTGTTTTTT. Protein sequence: CASSSLTDFNTGELFF. The whole variable domain, remainder taken from reference TRBV5-6 and TRBJ2-2, is DAGVTQSPTHLIKTRGQQVTLRCSPKSGHDTVSWYQQALGQGPQFIFQYYEEEERQRGNFPDRFSGHQFPNYSSELNVNALLLGDSALYLCASSSLTDFNTGELFFGEGSRLTVL.

This clone occurred a few times. This chain connects TRBV11-3 to TRBJ2-7; D gene ambiguous. Germline V gives CDR1 SGHNT, CDR2 YENEEA. This CDR3 is built from 11 residues. Trimming removed 6 bases from V and 4 bases from J, with 7 bases in between. CDR3 sequence: CASSKNYEQYF. CDR3 in DNA: TGTGCCAGCAGTAAAAATTACGAGCAGTACTTC. Variable domain in full (rest from reference TRBV11-3 and TRBJ2-7): EAGVVQSPRYKIIEKKQPVAFWCNPISGHNTLYWYLQNLGQGPELLIRYENEEAVDDSQLPKDRFSAERLKGVDSTLKIQPAELGDSAVYLCASSKNYEQYFGPGTRLTVT.

This clone has just one count. The identical CDR3 is also encoded by other nucleotide sequences in the sample. The J gene is TRBJ1-1, the V gene TRBV9; 8 bases line up with TRBD1. CDR1 and CDR2 from the germline V gene are SGDLS and YYNGEE. CDR3 length: 14 residues. V shed 2 bases and J 1 base; nucleotides not matched to a gene: 1. In DNA, the CDR3 is TGTGCCAGCAGCGTTCAGGGGGCGAACACTGAAGCTTTCTTT. Its translation: CASSVQGANTEAFF. Supplemented by reference TRBV9 and TRBJ1-1, the full variable domain reads DSGVTQTPKHLITATGQRVTLRCSPRSGDLSVYWYQQSLDQGLQFLIQYYNGEERAKGNILERFSAQQFPDLHSELNLSSLELGDSALYFCASSVQGANTEAFFGQGTRLTVV.